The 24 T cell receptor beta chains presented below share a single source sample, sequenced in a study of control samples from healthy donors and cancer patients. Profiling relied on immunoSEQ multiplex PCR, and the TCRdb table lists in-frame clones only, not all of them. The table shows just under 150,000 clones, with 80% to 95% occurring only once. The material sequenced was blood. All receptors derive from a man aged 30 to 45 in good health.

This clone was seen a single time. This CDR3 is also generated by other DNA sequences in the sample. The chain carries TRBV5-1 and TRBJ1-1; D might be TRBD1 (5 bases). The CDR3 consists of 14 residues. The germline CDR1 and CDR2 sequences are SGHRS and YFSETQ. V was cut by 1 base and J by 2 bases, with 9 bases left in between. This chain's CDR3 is CASSLQGSNTEAFF. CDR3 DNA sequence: TGCGCCAGCAGCTTGCAGGGAAGTAACACTGAAGCTTTCTTT.

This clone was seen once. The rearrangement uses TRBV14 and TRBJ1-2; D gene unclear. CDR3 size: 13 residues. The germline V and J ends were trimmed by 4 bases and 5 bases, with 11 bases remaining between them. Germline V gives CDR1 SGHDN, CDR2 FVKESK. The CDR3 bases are TGTGCCAGCAGCCCCGGGAGACTATATGGCTACACCTTC. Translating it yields CASSPGRLYGYTF.

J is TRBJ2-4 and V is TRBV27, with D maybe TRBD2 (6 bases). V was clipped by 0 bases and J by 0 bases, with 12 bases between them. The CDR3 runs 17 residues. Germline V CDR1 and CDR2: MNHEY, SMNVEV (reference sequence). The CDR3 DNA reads TGTGCCAGCAGTTTATCAGCCGGAGGGCTAGCCAAAAACATTCAGTACTTC. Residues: CASSLSAGGLAKNIQYF.

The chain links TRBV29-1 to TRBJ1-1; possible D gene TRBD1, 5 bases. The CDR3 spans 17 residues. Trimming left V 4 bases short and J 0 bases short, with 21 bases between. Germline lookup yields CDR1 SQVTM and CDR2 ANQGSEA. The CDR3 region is CSVAAWGPRGMNTEAFF. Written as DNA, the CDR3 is TGCAGCGTTGCAGCGTGGGGCCCCCGGGGGATGAACACTGAAGCTTTCTTT.

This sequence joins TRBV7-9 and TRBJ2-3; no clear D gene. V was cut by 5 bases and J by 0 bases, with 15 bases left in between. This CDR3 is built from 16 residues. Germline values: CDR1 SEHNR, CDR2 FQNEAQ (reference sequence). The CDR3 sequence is CASSPTAQSSTDTQYF. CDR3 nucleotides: TGTGCCAGCAGCCCCACAGCCCAGTCTAGCACAGATACGCAGTATTTT.

CDR3 DNA: TGTGCCAGACCAGGGACGTATAGCAATCAGCCCCAGCATTTT. This codes for CARPGTYSNQPQHF. This chain links TRBV6-5 with TRBJ1-5; weak D call: TRBD1 (5 bases). This CDR3 has 14 residues. CDR1 is MNHEY and CDR2 is SVGAGI in the germline V gene. V gave up 9 bases and J gave up 0 bases, with 12 bases separating them.

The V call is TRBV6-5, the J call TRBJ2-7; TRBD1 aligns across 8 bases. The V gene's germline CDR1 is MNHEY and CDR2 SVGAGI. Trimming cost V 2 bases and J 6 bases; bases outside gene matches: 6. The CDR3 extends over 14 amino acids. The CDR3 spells CASSYGTGSREQYF. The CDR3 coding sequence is TGTGCCAGCAGTTACGGGACAGGCTCCCGCGAGCAGTACTTC.

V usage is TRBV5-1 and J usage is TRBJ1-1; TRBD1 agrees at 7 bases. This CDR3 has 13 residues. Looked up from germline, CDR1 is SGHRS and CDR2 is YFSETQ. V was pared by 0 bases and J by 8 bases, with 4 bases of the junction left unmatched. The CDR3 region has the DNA TGCGCCAGCAGCTTGGTCCGGGACAGCGAAGCTTTCTTT. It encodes CASSLVRDSEAFF. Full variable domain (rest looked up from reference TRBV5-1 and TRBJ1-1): KAGVTQTPRYLIKTRGQQVTLSCSPISGHRSVSWYQQTPGQGLQFLFEYFSETQRNKGNFPGRFSGRQFSNSRSEMNVSTLELGDSALYLCASSLVRDSEAFFGQGTRLTVV.

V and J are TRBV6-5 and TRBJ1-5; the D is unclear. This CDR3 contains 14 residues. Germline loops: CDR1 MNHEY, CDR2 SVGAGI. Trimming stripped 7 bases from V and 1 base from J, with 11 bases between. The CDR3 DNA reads TGTGCCAGCAAGGAGGATGGGAGCAATCAGCCCCAGCATTTT. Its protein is CASKEDGSNQPQHF.

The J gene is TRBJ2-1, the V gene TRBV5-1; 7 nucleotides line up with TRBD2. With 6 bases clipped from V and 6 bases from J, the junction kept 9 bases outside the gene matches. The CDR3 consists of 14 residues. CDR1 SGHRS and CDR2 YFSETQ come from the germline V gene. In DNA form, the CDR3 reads TGCGCCAGCAATTCATGGGGGGGAGGCAATGAGCAGTTCTTC. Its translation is CASNSWGGGNEQFF.

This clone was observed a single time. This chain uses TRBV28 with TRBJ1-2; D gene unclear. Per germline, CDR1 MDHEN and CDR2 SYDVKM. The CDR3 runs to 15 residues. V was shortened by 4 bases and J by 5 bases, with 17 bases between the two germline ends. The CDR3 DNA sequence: TGTGCCAGCAGTTCCTTGAAAGAAGGGATGTATGGCTACACCTTC. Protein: CASSSLKEGMYGYTF.

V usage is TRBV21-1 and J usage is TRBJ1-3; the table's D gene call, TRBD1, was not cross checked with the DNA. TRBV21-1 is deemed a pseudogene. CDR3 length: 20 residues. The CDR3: CASSKYRDRGLKNLENTIYF. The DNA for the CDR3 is TGTGCCAGCAGCAAGTACCGGGACAGGGGGCTGAAGAACCTTGAAAACACCATATATTTT.

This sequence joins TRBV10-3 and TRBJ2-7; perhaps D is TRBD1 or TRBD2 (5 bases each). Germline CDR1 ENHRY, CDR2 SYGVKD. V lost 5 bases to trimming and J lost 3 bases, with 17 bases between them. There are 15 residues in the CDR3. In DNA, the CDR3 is TGTGCCATCAGTATGGGACCCGCGGTTGGCTACGAGCAGTACTTC. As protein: CAISMGPAVGYEQYF.

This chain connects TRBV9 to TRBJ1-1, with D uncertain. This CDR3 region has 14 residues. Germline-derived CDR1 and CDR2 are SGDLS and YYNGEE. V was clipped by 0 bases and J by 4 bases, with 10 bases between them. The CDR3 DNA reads TGTGCCAGCAGCGTAGTGGGTGGAAGCACTGAAGCTTTCTTT. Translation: CASSVVGGSTEAFF.

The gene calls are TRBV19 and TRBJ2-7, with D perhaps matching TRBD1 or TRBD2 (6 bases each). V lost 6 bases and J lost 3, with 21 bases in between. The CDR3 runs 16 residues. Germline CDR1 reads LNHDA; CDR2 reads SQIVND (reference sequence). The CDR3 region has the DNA TGTGCCAGTAGCCGGGAGTTACAGGGCGCCGGCTACGAGCAGTACTTC. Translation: CASSRELQGAGYEQYF.

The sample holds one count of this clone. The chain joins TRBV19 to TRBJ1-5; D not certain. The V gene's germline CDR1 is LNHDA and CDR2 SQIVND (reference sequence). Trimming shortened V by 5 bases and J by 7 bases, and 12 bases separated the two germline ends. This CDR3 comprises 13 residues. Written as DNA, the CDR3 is TGTGCCAGTAGTGTGGGAATTCCGCAGCCCCAGCATTTT. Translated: CASSVGIPQPQHF.

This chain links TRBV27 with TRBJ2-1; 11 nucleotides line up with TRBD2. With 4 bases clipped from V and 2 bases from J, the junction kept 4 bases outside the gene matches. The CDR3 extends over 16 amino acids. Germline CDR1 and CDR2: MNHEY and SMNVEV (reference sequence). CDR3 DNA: TGTGCCAGCAGTTCCCTAGCGGGGGGCCCCTACAATGAGCAGTTCTTC. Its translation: CASSSLAGGPYNEQFF.

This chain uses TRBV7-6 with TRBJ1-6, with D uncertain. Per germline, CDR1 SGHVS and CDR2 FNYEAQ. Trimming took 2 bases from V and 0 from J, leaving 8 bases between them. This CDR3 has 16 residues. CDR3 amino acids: CASSLRESSYNSPLHF. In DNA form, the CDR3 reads TGTGCCAGCAGCTTAAGGGAGAGCTCCTATAATTCACCCCTCCACTTT. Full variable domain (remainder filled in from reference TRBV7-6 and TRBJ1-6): GAGVSQSPRYKVTKRGQDVALRCDPISGHVSLYWYRQALGQGPEFLTYFNYEAQQDKSGLPNDRFSAERPEGSISTLTIQRTEQRDSAMYRCASSLRESSYNSPLHFGNGTRLTVT.

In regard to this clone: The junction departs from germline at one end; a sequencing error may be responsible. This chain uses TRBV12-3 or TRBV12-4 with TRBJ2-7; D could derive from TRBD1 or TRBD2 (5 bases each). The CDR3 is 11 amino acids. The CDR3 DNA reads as TGTGCCAGCAGTTTAGCGGGGGAGAAATTATTC. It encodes CASSLAGEKLF.

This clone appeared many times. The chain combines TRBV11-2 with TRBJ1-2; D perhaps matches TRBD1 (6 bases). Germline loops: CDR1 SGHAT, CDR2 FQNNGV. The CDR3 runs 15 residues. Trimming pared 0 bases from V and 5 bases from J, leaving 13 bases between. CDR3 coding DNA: TGTGCCAGCAGCTTAGAGTCAGGGGCCGCATATGGCTACACCTTC. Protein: CASSLESGAAYGYTF.

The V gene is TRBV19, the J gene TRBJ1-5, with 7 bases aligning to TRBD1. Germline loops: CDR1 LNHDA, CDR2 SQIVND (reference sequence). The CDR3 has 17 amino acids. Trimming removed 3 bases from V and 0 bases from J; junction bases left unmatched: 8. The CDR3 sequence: CASSIRQGAHSNQPQHF. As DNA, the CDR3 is TGTGCCAGTAGTATCAGACAGGGAGCGCATAGCAATCAGCCCCAGCATTTT.

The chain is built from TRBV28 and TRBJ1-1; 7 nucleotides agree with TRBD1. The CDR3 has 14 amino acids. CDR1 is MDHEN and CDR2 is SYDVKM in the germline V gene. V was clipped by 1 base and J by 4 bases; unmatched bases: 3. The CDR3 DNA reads TGTGCCAGCAGTTTATCCCGACAGGGCACTGAAGCTTTCTTT. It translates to CASSLSRQGTEAFF. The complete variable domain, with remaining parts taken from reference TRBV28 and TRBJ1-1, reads DVKVTQSSRYLVKRTGEKVFLECVQDMDHENMFWYRQDPGLGLRLIYFSYDVKMKEKGDIPEGYSVSREKKERFSLILESASTNQTSMYLCASSLSRQGTEAFFGQGTRLTVV.

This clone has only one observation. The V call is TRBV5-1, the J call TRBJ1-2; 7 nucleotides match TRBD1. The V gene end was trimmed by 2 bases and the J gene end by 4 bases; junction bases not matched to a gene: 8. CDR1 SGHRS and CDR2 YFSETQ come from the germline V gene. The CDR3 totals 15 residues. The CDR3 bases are TGCGCCAGCAGCTTCAATGAAGGGGGCGGCTATGGCTACACCTTC. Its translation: CASSFNEGGGYGYTF.

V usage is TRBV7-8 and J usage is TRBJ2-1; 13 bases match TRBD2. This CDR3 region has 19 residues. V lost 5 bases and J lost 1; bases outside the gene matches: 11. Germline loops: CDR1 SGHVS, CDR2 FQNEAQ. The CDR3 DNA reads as TGTGCCAGCAGCCACTGGACTAGCGGGGGACAAAAATCCTACAATGAGCAGTTCTTC. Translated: CASSHWTSGGQKSYNEQFF.